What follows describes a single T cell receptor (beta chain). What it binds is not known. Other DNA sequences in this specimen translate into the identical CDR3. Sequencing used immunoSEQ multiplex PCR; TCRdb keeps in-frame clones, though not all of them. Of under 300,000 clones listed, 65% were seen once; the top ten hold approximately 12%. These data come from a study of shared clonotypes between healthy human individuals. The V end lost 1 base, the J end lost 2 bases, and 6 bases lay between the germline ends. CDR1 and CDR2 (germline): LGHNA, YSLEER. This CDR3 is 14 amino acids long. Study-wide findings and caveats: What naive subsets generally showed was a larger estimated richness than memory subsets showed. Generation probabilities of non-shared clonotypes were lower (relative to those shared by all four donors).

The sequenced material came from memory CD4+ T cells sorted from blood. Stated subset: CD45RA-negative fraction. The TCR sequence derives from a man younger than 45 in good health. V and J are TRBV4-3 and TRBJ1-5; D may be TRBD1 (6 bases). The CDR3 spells CASSQAGGNQPQHF. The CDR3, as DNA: TGCGCCAGCAGCCAAGCAGGGGGCAATCAGCCCCAGCATTTT.